This T cell receptor beta chain was obtained from a study of CD8 T cells in ankylosing spondylitis (TCRdb year 2017). About the study as a whole: The study set out to find disease-linked TCR variants by profiling T cell receptor beta repertoires in ankylosing spondylitis patients and healthy donors. The full study cohort was made up of about 25 ankylosing spondylitis patients and more than 90 healthy donors. Peripheral blood samples were taken, and synovial fluid was additionally collected from ankylosing spondylitis patients. Points the paper makes about the study in general: Some of the motif variants had been reported before in the synovial fluid and blood of reactive arthritis patients, a finding that suggests common disease-initiation mechanisms. The disease-linked clones had a CD8+ phenotype and were found at relatively low frequencies in peripheral blood. Blood from ankylosing spondylitis patients appeared to be characterized by a TCR beta motif made up of under 10 highly homologous amino acid variants. According to the report, matched synovial fluid samples from ankylosing spondylitis patients were significantly enriched for the disease-linked clones.

Measured from the cysteine to the phenylalanine, the CDR3 is 19 residues long. Solely the CDR3 DNA is kept, with 57 bases framed from the first base. Reading the germline V gene gives CDR1 MGHDK and CDR2 SYGVNS. After removal of 0 bases from V and 0 bases from J, the junction retains 8 bases not matched to a gene. Reads for this sample came from an Illumina HiSeq 2500. Quantitative 5'-RACE with molecular barcodes was used to prepare TCR beta libraries. The published analysis was carried out like this. To identify disease-linked TCR variants, a new computational method was used, one built on a probabilistic model of VDJ rearrangement. TCRdb reprocessed the public reads (quality trimming at Q25 with fastp, clone calling with MiXCR) and kept in-frame beta chains. CDR3 protein duplicates are merged, each entry listing the most common genes and DNA. The V and J calls, along with clone size, are taken from TCRdb and not from the paper's own processing. The sample yields 100,000 or so distinct CDR3 sequences; roughly 10% were counted once. Together, the top ten hold 30% to 35% of the sample.

As concerns this clonotype: The antigen it binds to is not known. The record has no base qualities; no much larger clone is one base away.

The receptor chain draws on TRBV25-1 and TRBJ2-4; 10 bases in the middle match TRBD2. This receptor was identified in a male donor with ankylosing spondylitis. The sample consisted of blood, either unsorted or a sorted T cell fraction (not recorded which). CDR3 loop: CASSEYVAGGELAKNIQYF. The base sequence is TGTGCCAGCAGTGAATATGTAGCGGGAGGAGAGTTAGCCAAAAACATTCAGTACTTC.